The present T cell receptor (beta chain) was sequenced within a study of blood T cell repertoires in COVID-19. This clone appeared a few times. Generated by immunoSEQ multiplex PCR, the TCRdb table keeps only in-frame clones and is missing some. The sample contains about 200,000 clones, around 82% of which appear only once. Germline assignment: CDR1 MNHEY and CDR2 SVGAGI. Trimming cost V 7 bases and J 6 bases; bases outside gene matches: 10. CDR3 length: 15 residues. Sequencing was carried out using peripheral blood. This chain links TRBV6-5 with TRBJ2-7; the match to TRBD2 covers 12 bases. This TCR was sampled from a woman aged 50 to 60 with acute or convalescent COVID-19. The CDR3 coding sequence is TGTGCCAGCACAACTAGCGGGAGGCCTCTGCGCGAGCAGTACTTC. Protein product: CASTTSGRPLREQYF.